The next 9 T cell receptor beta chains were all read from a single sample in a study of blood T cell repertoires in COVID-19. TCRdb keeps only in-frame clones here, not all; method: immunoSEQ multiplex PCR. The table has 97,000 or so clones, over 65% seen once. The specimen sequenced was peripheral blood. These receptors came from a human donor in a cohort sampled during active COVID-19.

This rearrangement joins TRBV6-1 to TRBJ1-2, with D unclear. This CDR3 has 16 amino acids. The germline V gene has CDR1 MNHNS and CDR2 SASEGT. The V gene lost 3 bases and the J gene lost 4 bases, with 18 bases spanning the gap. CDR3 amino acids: CASSERVGLGSYGYTF. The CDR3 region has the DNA TGTGCCAGCAGTGAGAGGGTGGGCTTGGGGTCCTATGGCTACACCTTC.

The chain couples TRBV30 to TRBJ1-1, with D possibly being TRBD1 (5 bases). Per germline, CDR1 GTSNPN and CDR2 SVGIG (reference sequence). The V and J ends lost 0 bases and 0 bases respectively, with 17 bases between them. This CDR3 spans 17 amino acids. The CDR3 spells CAWSVSGVRALNTEAFF. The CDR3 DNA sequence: TGTGCCTGGAGTGTATCAGGAGTCAGGGCTTTGAACACTGAAGCTTTCTTT.

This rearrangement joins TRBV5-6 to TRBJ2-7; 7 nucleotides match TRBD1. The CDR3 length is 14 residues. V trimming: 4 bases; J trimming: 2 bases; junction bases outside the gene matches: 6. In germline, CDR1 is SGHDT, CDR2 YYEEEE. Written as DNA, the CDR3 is TGTGCCAGCAGCCCCCGGGACAGAGCCTACGAGCAGTACTTC. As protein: CASSPRDRAYEQYF.

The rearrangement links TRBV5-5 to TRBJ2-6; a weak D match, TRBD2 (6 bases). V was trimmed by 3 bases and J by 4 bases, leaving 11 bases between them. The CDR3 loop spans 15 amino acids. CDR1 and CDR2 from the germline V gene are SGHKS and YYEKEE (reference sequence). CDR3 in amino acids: CASSSRRDGANVLTF. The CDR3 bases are TGTGCCAGCAGCTCGAGGAGGGACGGGGCCAACGTCCTGACTTTC. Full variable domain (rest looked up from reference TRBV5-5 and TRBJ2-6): DAGVTQSPTHLIKTRGQQVTLRCSPISGHKSVSWYQQVLGQGPQFIFQYYEKEERGRGNFPDRFSARQFPNYSSELNVNALLLGDSALYLCASSSRRDGANVLTFGAGSRLTVL.

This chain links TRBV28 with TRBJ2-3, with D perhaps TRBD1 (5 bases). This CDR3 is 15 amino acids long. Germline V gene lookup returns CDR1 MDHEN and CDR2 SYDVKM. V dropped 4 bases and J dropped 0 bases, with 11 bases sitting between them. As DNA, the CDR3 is TGTGCCAGCAGTTCCAAGACAGTGAGCACAGATACGCAGTATTTT. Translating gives CASSSKTVSTDTQYF.

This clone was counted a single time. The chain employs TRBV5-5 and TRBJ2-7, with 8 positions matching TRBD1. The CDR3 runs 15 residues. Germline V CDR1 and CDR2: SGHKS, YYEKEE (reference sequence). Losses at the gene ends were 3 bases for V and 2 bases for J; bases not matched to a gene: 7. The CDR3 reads CASSSSRDRTYEQYF. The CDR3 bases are TGTGCCAGCAGCTCGTCGCGGGACAGGACCTACGAGCAGTACTTC.

DNA for the CDR3: TGTGCCAGCAGTAGGACAGGAAGGAATGAAAAACTGTTTTTT. As protein: CASSRTGRNEKLFF. The chain links TRBV6-2 or TRBV6-3 to TRBJ1-4; 7 positions match TRBD1. The CDR3 contains 14 residues. The germline gives CDR1 MNHEY, CDR2 SVGEGT. V lost 5 bases to trimming and J lost 5 bases; unmatched junction nucleotides: 5.

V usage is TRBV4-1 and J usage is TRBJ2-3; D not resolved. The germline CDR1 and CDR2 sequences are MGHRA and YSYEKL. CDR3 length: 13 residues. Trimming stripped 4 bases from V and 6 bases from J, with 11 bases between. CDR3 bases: TGCGCCAGCAGCCTCGCAGCCGGGGATACGCAGTATTTT. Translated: CASSLAAGDTQYF.

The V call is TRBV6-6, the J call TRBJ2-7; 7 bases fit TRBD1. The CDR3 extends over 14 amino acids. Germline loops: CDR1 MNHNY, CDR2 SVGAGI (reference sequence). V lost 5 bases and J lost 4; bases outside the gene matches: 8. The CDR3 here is CASSKTGIEYEQYF. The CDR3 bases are TGTGCCAGCAGTAAGACAGGGATTGAATACGAGCAGTACTTC.